The present T cell receptor beta chain was sequenced within a study of blood T cell repertoires in COVID-19. The V gene's germline CDR1 is SNHLY and CDR2 FYNNEI. The ends lost 11 bases at V and 4 bases at J; junction bases unmatched: 19. The length of the CDR3 is 17 residues. Assay: immunoSEQ multiplex PCR; the TCRdb copy retains only in-frame clones and omits some. The sample holds about 210,000 clones, roughly 79% seen once. V gene TRBV2 combines with J gene TRBJ2-3; the match to TRBD1 covers 9 bases. The sequencing sample was made of PBMCs or T cells enriched from blood (not recorded which). The TCR was taken from a woman between 50 and 59 years old with acute COVID-19. The CDR3: CARAQTPGTGLADTQYF. CDR3 coding DNA: TGTGCCCGAGCTCAAACACCCGGGACAGGGTTGGCAGATACGCAGTATTTT.